A selection of T cell receptor beta chains follows, all from one sample in a study of radiotherapy plus CTLA-4 blockade in lung cancer. TCRdb's copy holds only in-frame clones and misses some; the assay was immunoSEQ multiplex PCR. The table includes 70,000 to 90,000 clones, roughly three quarters detected once. The specimen comprised peripheral blood, sampled from a patient treated with radiotherapy plus ipilimumab. These receptors were collected from a human donor with non-small cell lung cancer who had a complete response to radiotherapy plus ipilimumab. Each CDR3 is given with its conserved first and last residue.

v_call: TRBV23-1
j_call: TRBJ2-4
cdr3_length: 14
cdr3_aa: CASSLGHAKNIQYF

v_call: TRBV7-8
j_call: TRBJ2-1
cdr3_length: 15
cdr3_aa: CASSFTSGDYNEQFF

v_call: TRBV11-2
j_call: TRBJ2-5
cdr3_length: 13
cdr3_aa: CASSNDLSETQYF

v_call: TRBV5-8
j_call: TRBJ2-3
cdr3_length: 14
cdr3_aa: CASSFRDNEDTQYF

v_call: TRBV19
j_call: TRBJ1-2
cdr3_length: 16
cdr3_aa: CASSFGGVGTVFGYTF

v_call: TRBV7-9
j_call: TRBJ2-5
cdr3_length: 15
cdr3_aa: CASSLTGTSVETQYF

v_call: TRBV7-9
j_call: TRBJ1-2
cdr3_length: 13
cdr3_aa: CASSSGQGYGYTF

v_call: TRBV2
j_call: TRBJ1-1
cdr3_length: 14
cdr3_aa: CASSVDGPNTEAFF

v_call: TRBV30
j_call: TRBJ1-5
cdr3_length: 16
cdr3_aa: CAWSSALGQRNQPQHF

v_call: TRBV7-8
j_call: TRBJ1-1
cdr3_length: 17
cdr3_aa: CASSVTGIKSLGTEAFF

v_call: TRBV5-6
j_call: TRBJ1-5
cdr3_length: 14
cdr3_aa: CASSLKAQHWPQHF

v_call: TRBV14
j_call: TRBJ2-4
cdr3_length: 17
cdr3_aa: CASSRQGAGLAKNIQYF

v_call: TRBV7-2
j_call: TRBJ1-2
cdr3_length: 12
cdr3_aa: CASSLTRRGIGF

v_call: TRBV7-9
j_call: TRBJ2-1
cdr3_length: 14
cdr3_aa: CASSPDRGAGEQFF

v_call: TRBV7-2
j_call: TRBJ1-5
cdr3_length: 15
cdr3_aa: CASSPRVGSNQPQHF

v_call: TRBV5-8
j_call: TRBJ1-1
cdr3_length: 13
cdr3_aa: CASSLGRNTEAFF

v_call: TRBV7-2
j_call: TRBJ1-2
cdr3_length: 15
cdr3_aa: CASSLVDPANYGYTF

v_call: TRBV6-5
j_call: TRBJ2-7
cdr3_length: 10
cdr3_aa: CASSWREQYF

v_call: TRBV7-9
j_call: TRBJ1-2
cdr3_length: 13
cdr3_aa: CASSPRSSYGYTF

v_call: TRBV6-6
j_call: TRBJ1-3
cdr3_length: 15
cdr3_aa: CASTPQGLSGNTIYF

v_call: TRBV5-4
j_call: TRBJ2-3
cdr3_length: 13
cdr3_aa: CASSRASGDTQYF

v_call: TRBV7-2
j_call: TRBJ1-1
cdr3_length: 13
cdr3_aa: CASSHSPGTEAFF

v_call: TRBV11-2
j_call: TRBJ1-4
cdr3_length: 16
cdr3_aa: CASSLKLGQANEKLFF

v_call: TRBV7-9
j_call: TRBJ1-6
cdr3_length: 16
cdr3_aa: CASTTDLSLSHSPLHF

v_call: TRBV30
j_call: TRBJ1-3
cdr3_length: 15
cdr3_aa: CAWGPGGFSGNTIYF

v_call: TRBV7-9
j_call: TRBJ1-2
cdr3_length: 14
cdr3_aa: CASSLERGAGGYTF

v_call: TRBV28
j_call: TRBJ1-1
cdr3_length: 13
cdr3_aa: CASRVGGLTEAFF

v_call: TRBV19
j_call: TRBJ1-5
cdr3_length: 14
cdr3_aa: CASSIGGGGQPQHF